This TCR beta chain was recorded in a study of T cells in Graves' hyperthyroidism and ophthalmopathy. A word on this clonotype: This CDR3 fails to terminate in the conserved phenylalanine or tryptophan, so it likely reflects a read error.

Germline trimming cut 1 base from V and 2 bases from J; bases unmatched to any gene: 1. Germline loops: CDR1 LNHDA, CDR2 SQIVND (reference sequence). The CDR3 is 14 residues long. RNA transcripts were the template for amplifying TCR beta CDR3 regions. Initially, a first-round RT-PCR of the TCR CDR3 employed the HTBI primer set. TCRdb itself ran the multiplex PCR reads through MiXCR, one entry per CDR3 protein. The sample has approximately 360,000 distinct CDR3 sequences, 20% to 30% seen once. The sample was blood. This rearrangement joins TRBV19 to TRBJ2-7; 8 bases align to TRBD1. This TCR came from a man in his forties or fifties with Graves' hyperthyroidism. The CDR3 DNA follows: TGTGCCAGTAGTATAGGGACAGGGCCCTACGAGCAGTACTCC. Translating gives CASSIGTGPYEQYS.